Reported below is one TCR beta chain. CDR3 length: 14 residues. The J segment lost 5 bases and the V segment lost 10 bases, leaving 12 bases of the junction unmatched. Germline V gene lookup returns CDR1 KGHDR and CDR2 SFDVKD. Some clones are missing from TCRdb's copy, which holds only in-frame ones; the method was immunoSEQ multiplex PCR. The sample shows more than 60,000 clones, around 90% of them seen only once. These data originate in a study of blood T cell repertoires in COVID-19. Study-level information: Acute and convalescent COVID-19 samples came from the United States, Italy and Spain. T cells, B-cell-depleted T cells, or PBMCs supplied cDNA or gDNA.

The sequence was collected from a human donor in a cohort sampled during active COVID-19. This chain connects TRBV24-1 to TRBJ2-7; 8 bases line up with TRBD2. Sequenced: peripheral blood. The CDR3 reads CATQAGEQSDEQYF. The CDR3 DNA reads TGTGCCACTCAAGCGGGGGAACAGTCCGACGAGCAGTACTTC.